The sequence of this T cell receptor beta chain was determined in a study of cytomegalovirus exposure and HLA in healthy donors. As concerns this clone: Antigen specificity is unknown.

Everyone who donated was a healthy bone marrow donor. Although they were nominally healthy when sampled, donors likely had unrecorded immune exposures. A multiplex PCR was run with 60 Vbeta primers and 13 Jbeta primers. TCRdb keeps only in-frame clones here, not all; method: immunoSEQ multiplex PCR. The repertoire holds 160,000 or so clones, with around 77% as singletons. This CDR3 comprises 16 residues. Between the trimmed V and J ends, which lost 0 bases and 1 base, there was a span of 13 bases. CDR1 SGDLS and CDR2 YYNGEE come from the germline V gene. Study-level points and caveats: A list of around 160 TCR beta chains associated with cytomegalovirus was given. The study dropped some indistinguishable V segments, TRBV6-2 and TRBV6-3 among them.

This clonotype was sampled from a middle-aged man in good health and CMV-seronegative. The gene calls are TRBV9 and TRBJ2-5, with D possibly being TRBD1 (6 bases). Sequenced material: PBMCs. In nucleotides, the CDR3 is TGTGCCAGCAGCGTAGCTGGACAGAGCCCCCAAGAGACCCAGTACTTC. This sequence encodes CASSVAGQSPQETQYF.